A single sample gave rise to the 16 T cell receptor beta chains below, sequenced in a study of OX40 agonist ivuxolimab in advanced cancers. Some clones are missing from TCRdb's copy, which holds only in-frame ones; the method was immunoSEQ multiplex PCR. Among roughly 80,000 clones listed, about four fifths were seen once. The sample consisted of CD4+ or CD8+ T cells sorted from blood, taken in a trial of the OX40 agonist ivuxolimab. These receptors originate from an adult with an advanced solid tumor such as melanoma, head and neck, liver or kidney cancer.

V usage is TRBV28 and J usage is TRBJ1-4; D not certain. V was clipped by 2 bases and J by 7 bases, with 14 bases between them. This CDR3 comprises 15 residues. CDR1 and CDR2 (germline): MDHEN, SYDVKM. The CDR3 sequence: CASSLRNPGGEKLFF. In DNA, the CDR3 is TGTGCCAGCAGTTTACGGAACCCGGGAGGTGAAAAACTGTTTTTT. The full variable domain, rest sourced from reference TRBV28 and TRBJ1-4, is DVKVTQSSRYLVKRTGEKVFLECVQDMDHENMFWYRQDPGLGLRLIYFSYDVKMKEKGDIPEGYSVSREKKERFSLILESASTNQTSMYLCASSLRNPGGEKLFFGSGTQLSVL.

The gene calls are TRBV28 and TRBJ1-1; 10 nucleotides agree with TRBD1. This CDR3 region has 15 residues. The junction had 6 bases not matched to a gene; V was cut back by 4 bases and J by 4 bases. CDR1 is MDHEN and CDR2 is SYDVKM in the germline V gene. CDR3 DNA: TGTGCCAGCAGTTCGACAGGGGGCGCTTTCACTGAAGCTTTCTTT. It translates to CASSSTGGAFTEAFF.

This clone was found once. This chain joins TRBV6-4 and TRBJ1-4; D is unclear. Trimming removed 6 bases from V and 4 bases from J, with 18 bases in between. Germline-derived CDR1 and CDR2 are MRHNA and SNTAGT. CDR3 size: 16 residues. CDR3 in DNA: TGTGCCAGCAGGGACCATTGGCGCCAGGATAATGAAAAACTGTTTTTT. Amino acid sequence: CASRDHWRQDNEKLFF.

The V and J genes are TRBV30 and TRBJ2-5, with unresolved D. This CDR3 has 12 residues. Trimming stripped 2 bases from V and 2 bases from J, with 6 bases between. The germline gives CDR1 GTSNPN, CDR2 SVGIG (reference sequence). CDR3 sequence reads: CAWSSGQETQYF. The CDR3 coding sequence is TGTGCCTGGAGTTCAGGTCAAGAGACCCAGTACTTC. The full variable domain, completed using reference TRBV30 and TRBJ2-5, is SQTIHQWPATLVQPVGSPLSLECTVEGTSNPNLYWYRQAAGRGLQLLFYSVGIGQISSEVPQNLSASRPQDRQFILSSKKLLLSDSGFYLCAWSSGQETQYFGPGTRLLVL.

This rearrangement joins TRBV6-5 to TRBJ2-7, with 11 bases fitting TRBD1. The CDR3 has 15 residues. After removal of 5 bases from V and 3 bases from J, the junction contained 6 bases not matched to a gene. CDR1 is MNHEY, CDR2 SVGAGI, per germline. The CDR3 DNA follows: TGTGCCAGCAGTCCTTCCGGGACAGGGGGCTACGAGCAGTACTTC. The encoded protein is CASSPSGTGGYEQYF.

This rearrangement joins TRBV10-1 to TRBJ2-3, with 10 positions matching TRBD2. The V segment lost 3 bases and the J segment 2 bases; nucleotides outside the gene matches: 11. Germline CDR1 WNHNN, CDR2 SYGVQD (reference sequence). CDR3 length: 18 residues. This CDR3 reads CASSESSGGSSITDTQYF. For the CDR3, the DNA is TGCGCCAGCAGTGAATCTAGCGGGGGCTCTTCTATCACAGATACGCAGTATTTT.

This clone has just a few counts. The chain links TRBV28 to TRBJ2-7; 8 bases are a match to TRBD1. Germline assignment: CDR1 MDHEN and CDR2 SYDVKM. The CDR3 runs 15 residues. V lost 5 bases and J lost 4; bases outside the gene matches: 10. For the CDR3, the DNA is TGTGCCAGCAGTGCTCCGGGACAGGCCCATTACGAGCAGTACGTC. Its protein is CASSAPGQAHYEQYV.

The chain recombines TRBV10-3 with TRBJ1-1, with 10 positions matching TRBD1. The length of the CDR3 is 14 residues. V lost 2 bases and J lost 7; bases outside the gene matches: 4. Per germline, CDR1 ENHRY and CDR2 SYGVKD. CDR3 region: CAISERQGAGEAFF. CDR3 bases: TGTGCCATCAGTGAGAGACAGGGGGCGGGTGAAGCTTTCTTT.

The rearrangement links TRBV18 to TRBJ1-2; the D gene is possibly TRBD1 (6 bases). The CDR3 consists of 13 residues. V was pared by 1 base and J by 6 bases, with 9 bases between. Per germline, CDR1 KGHSH and CDR2 LQKENI. CDR3 amino acids: CASSPRAGDGYTF. CDR3 bases: TGTGCCAGCTCACCACGGGCAGGGGATGGCTACACCTTC.

J is TRBJ1-1 and V is TRBV2, with D hard to call. Germline V gives CDR1 SNHLY, CDR2 FYNNEI. With 4 bases removed from V and 0 bases from J, the gap between germline ends came to 15 bases. The CDR3 consists of 16 residues. This CDR3 is CASSGLAKSMNTEAFF. CDR3 sequence (DNA): TGTGCCAGCAGTGGTCTCGCAAAGAGTATGAACACTGAAGCTTTCTTT.

Only a few counts were recorded for this clone. The DNA for the CDR3 is TGTGCCAGCAGCTTGGGGACAGACTCCTCTGGGGCCAACGTCCTGACTTTC. Residues: CASSLGTDSSGANVLTF. The V and J genes are TRBV5-8 and TRBJ2-6; possible D gene TRBD1, 6 bases. The germline V gene has CDR1 SGHTS and CDR2 YDEGEE. The CDR3 covers 17 residues. V was trimmed by 0 bases and J by 0 bases, leaving 10 bases between them.

V and J are TRBV30 and TRBJ2-3, with D perhaps matching TRBD1 (7 bases). The germline V gene has CDR1 GTSNPN and CDR2 SVGIG (reference sequence). Trimming removed 5 bases at V and 0 bases at J, with 15 bases between. The CDR3 loop spans 15 amino acids. The CDR3 region has the DNA TGTGCCTGGGGGGGGACAGCTTCTAGCACAGATACGCAGTATTTT. This translates into CAWGGTASSTDTQYF.

The chain recombines TRBV19 with TRBJ1-2; 7 nucleotides agree with TRBD1. The CDR3 loop spans 17 amino acids. Germline lookup yields CDR1 LNHDA and CDR2 SQIVND (reference sequence). Germline trimming cut 7 bases from V and 2 bases from J; bases unmatched to any gene: 16. The CDR3 DNA reads as TGTGCCAGTAACCCGACCCGACAGGGAAGATCCAACTATGGCTACACCTTC. It codes for CASNPTRQGRSNYGYTF.

The CDR3 sequence is CASNWVSGGDYGYTF. The DNA for the CDR3 is TGTGCCAGCAATTGGGTCAGCGGAGGGGACTATGGCTACACCTTC. The rearrangement links TRBV28 to TRBJ1-2, with D maybe TRBD1 (5 bases). Germline V gene lookup returns CDR1 MDHEN and CDR2 SYDVKM. CDR3 size: 15 residues. With 7 bases removed from V and 3 bases from J, the gap between germline ends came to 18 bases.

This chain connects TRBV7-9 to TRBJ2-3; no clear D gene. This CDR3 has 14 amino acids. Germline loops: CDR1 SEHNR, CDR2 FQNEAQ (reference sequence). V was trimmed by 6 bases and J by 2 bases, leaving 12 bases between them. The CDR3 DNA reads TGTGCCAGCAGATTAACTAACCCCACAGATACGCAGTATTTT. Residues: CASRLTNPTDTQYF.

The chain links TRBV10-3 to TRBJ1-2; 9 bases agree with TRBD1. Germline-derived CDR1 and CDR2 are ENHRY and SYGVKD. Trimming cost V 5 bases and J 3 bases; bases outside gene matches: 7. This CDR3 comprises 15 residues. The CDR3 DNA follows: TGTGCCATCAGTAATCCGGGACAGGGTTACTATGGCTACACCTTC. This sequence encodes CAISNPGQGYYGYTF.